Listed below are T cell receptor beta chains from one sample, sequenced in a study of T cells in Graves' hyperthyroidism and ophthalmopathy. TCRdb analysed the multiplex PCR reads with MiXCR anew, one entry per CDR3 protein. Of under 550,000 distinct CDR3 sequences in the sample, roughly 21% were seen once. The sequencing sample was made of blood. Source of these receptors: a man aged 40-49 years with Graves' ophthalmopathy. CDR3s include the opening cysteine and the closing phenylalanine or tryptophan. Fields, in order: J gene, D gene, clone size, V gene, CDR3 protein, CDR3 DNA. D genes are given only for firm matches. For some rows the clone size is stated as once, few or many, or as a class when expanded; others skip it.

>TRBJ1-2|NA|many|TRBV20-1
CSARVGGFYGYTF
TGCAGTGCTAGAGTGGGGGGGTTCTATGGCTACACCTTC
>TRBJ2-1|TRBD2|NA|TRBV20-1
CSALAGGREQFF
TGCAGTGCCTTAGCGGGGGGGAGGGAGCAGTTCTTC
>TRBJ2-1|TRBD2|many|TRBV3-1
CASSQSPSGSIDEQFF
TGTGCCAGCAGCCAAAGCCCTAGCGGGAGTATTGATGAGCAGTTCTTC
>TRBJ2-1|TRBD2|NA|TRBV20-1
CSARRTSGIYNEQFF
TGCAGTGCTAGGCGGACTAGCGGAATCTACAATGAGCAGTTCTTC
>TRBJ2-1|TRBD2|NA|TRBV18
CASSPPGLAGEDEQFF
TGTGCCAGCTCACCACCCGGACTAGCGGGAGAGGATGAGCAGTTCTTC
>TRBJ2-7|NA|few|TRBV24-1
CATSDPTGSDEQYF
TGTGCCACCAGTGACCCTACAGGGAGCGACGAGCAGTACTTC
>TRBJ2-1|TRBD1|many|TRBV20-1
CSAGTGTGNNEQFF
TGCAGTGCTGGCACCGGGACAGGGAACAATGAGCAGTTCTTC
>TRBJ2-4|NA|few|TRBV5-1
CASSLAPGLAKNIQYF
TGCGCCAGCAGCTTGGCACCCGGGCTAGCCAAAAACATTCAGTACTTC
>TRBJ1-1|NA|NA|TRBV19
CASSIETGGNAEAFF
TGTGCCAGTAGTATAGAGACTGGGGGGAACGCTGAAGCTTTCTTT
>TRBJ1-2|NA|few|TRBV12-5
CASISNYGYTF
TGTGCTAGTATTTCTAACTATGGCTACACCTTC
>TRBJ2-5|TRBD2|NA|TRBV2
CASRETLAGLPETQYF
TGTGCCAGCAGGGAGACACTAGCGGGATTACCAGAGACCCAGTACTTC
>TRBJ1-1|NA|NA|TRBV12-5
CASGLSYRVEAFF
TGTGCTAGTGGTTTGTCTTACAGGGTTGAAGCTTTCTTT
>TRBJ2-7|TRBD1|NA|TRBV9
CASSVTGTGRLYEQYF
TGTGCCAGCAGCGTAACCGGGACAGGAAGACTCTACGAGCAGTACTTC